Listed below are T cell receptor beta chains from one sample, sequenced in a study of control samples from healthy donors and cancer patients. Here immunoSEQ multiplex PCR was the method, and the copy in TCRdb shows in-frame clones only, minus some. This table lists about 210,000 clones. Input material: blood. These receptors were collected from a woman in her thirties in good health. CDR3s include the opening cysteine and the closing phenylalanine or tryptophan. A D gene is named only where the DNA matches it firmly.

CDR3 length	D gene	J gene	V gene	CDR3 protein	CDR3 DNA
16	.	TRBJ2-2	TRBV29-1	CSVEVRRPSGAGELFF	TGCAGCGTTGAGGTTCGTCGGCCTTCTGGGGCCGGGGAGCTGTTTTTT
16	.	TRBJ1-6	TRBV7-9	CASSLGAPAKYSPLHF	TGTGCCAGCAGCTTGGGAGCCCCGGCAAAGTATTCACCCCTCCACTTT
20	.	TRBJ1-5	TRBV6-4	CASSAGAKTGGDYSNQPQHF	TGTGCCAGCAGTGCCGGGGCTAAGACAGGAGGAGATTATAGCAATCAGCCCCAGCATTTT
13	.	TRBJ1-5	TRBV5-1	CASSFDSNQPQHF	TGCGCCAGCAGCTTTGATAGCAATCAGCCCCAGCATTTT
20	.	TRBJ1-6	TRBV3-1/TRBV3-2	CASSQEYGGGFPHYNSPLHF	TGTGCCAGCAGCCAAGAATACGGGGGCGGTTTCCCCCACTATAATTCACCCCTCCACTTT
17	TRBD2	TRBJ2-3	TRBV7-2	CASSLGGTSGGTDTQYF	TGTGCCAGCAGCTTAGGCGGGACTAGCGGGGGGACAGATACGCAGTATTTT
16	.	TRBJ2-2	TRBV28	CASSWASGPPGGELFF	TGTGCCAGCAGTTGGGCATCGGGACCTCCCGGCGGGGAGCTGTTTTTT
16	TRBD1	TRBJ1-1	TRBV19	CASTHGQGTTNTEAFF	TGTGCCAGTACCCATGGACAGGGGACCACGAACACTGAAGCTTTCTTT
13	.	TRBJ2-5	TRBV28	CASSKDVQETQYF	TGTGCCAGCAGTAAGGACGTACAAGAGACCCAGTACTTC
15	TRBD1	TRBJ1-1	TRBV7-3	CASSPRTGMNTEAFF	TGTGCCAGCAGCCCCCGGACAGGTATGAACACTGAAGCTTTCTTT
15	.	TRBJ1-1	TRBV27	CASSLQGFGNTEAFF	TGTGCCAGCAGTTTACAGGGGTTCGGGAACACTGAAGCTTTCTTT
16	.	TRBJ2-3	TRBV19	CASTPGRASSTDTQYF	TGTGCCAGTACCCCGGGCCGGGCGTCAAGCACAGATACGCAGTATTTT
15	TRBD1	TRBJ1-2	TRBV7-9	CASSGGSDRLYGYTF	TGTGCCAGCAGCGGCGGGTCGGACAGGTTGTATGGCTACACCTTC
14	.	TRBJ1-4	TRBV7-6	CASSRDTTNEKLFF	TGTGCCAGCAGCCGGGACACCACTAATGAAAAACTGTTTTTT
16	.	TRBJ1-2	TRBV27	CASTKSRVATNYGYTF	TGTGCCAGCACCAAATCCAGGGTCGCCACTAACTATGGCTACACCTTC
13	TRBD1	TRBJ1-1	TRBV19	CASSMTLGGVAFF	TGTGCCAGTAGTATGACCTTAGGGGGCGTAGCTTTCTTT
11	.	TRBJ1-1	TRBV20-1	CSAKQGTEAFF	TGCAGTGCTAAACAGGGCACTGAAGCTTTCTTT
12	.	TRBJ2-3	TRBV7-2	CASSLVSLAQYF	TGTGCCAGCAGCTTAGTCTCGCTGGCGCAGTATTTT
15	.	TRBJ2-3	TRBV7-9	CASSAEGQHTDTQYF	TGTGCCAGCAGCGCAGAGGGGCAGCACACAGATACGCAGTATTTT
13	TRBD1	TRBJ1-5	TRBV2	CASEEQGMQPQHF	TGTGCCAGCGAAGAACAGGGGATGCAGCCCCAGCATTTT
14	TRBD1	TRBJ2-7	TRBV3-1/TRBV3-2	CASSHTGTGDEQYF	TGTGCCAGCAGCCATACCGGGACAGGGGACGAGCAGTACTTC
12	.	TRBJ2-1	TRBV21-1	CASSPRGDRQFF	TGTGCCAGCAGCCCTAGGGGCGACCGGCAGTTCTTC
13	.	TRBJ1-2	TRBV6-2/TRBV6-3	CASSYETYYGYTF	TGTGCCAGCAGTTACGAGACCTACTATGGCTACACCTTC
13	.	TRBJ2-3	TRBV10-3	CATEGQSTDTQYF	TGTGCCACTGAGGGACAAAGCACAGATACGCAGTATTTT
16	.	TRBJ1-2	TRBV5-4	CASSSKLSVNGYGYTF	TGTGCCAGCAGCTCCAAATTATCGGTCAACGGCTATGGCTACACCTTC
13	.	TRBJ1-5	TRBV7-9	CASSPDLSQPQHF	TGTGCCAGCAGCCCGGACTTAAGTCAGCCCCAGCATTTT
14	.	TRBJ2-5	TRBV15	CATSRDRLLGTQYF	TGTGCCACCAGCAGAGATCGGCTTTTAGGGACCCAGTACTTC
14	.	TRBJ1-3	TRBV5-1	CASSPTGSGNTIYF	TGCGCCAGCAGCCCGACAGGCTCTGGAAACACCATATATTTT
12	.	TRBJ2-7	TRBV28	CASSLVMGGPSF	TGTGCCAGCAGTTTGGTTATGGGGGGACCCTCCTTC
14	.	TRBJ2-1	TRBV5-4	CASSLDRVDNEQFF	TGTGCCAGCAGCTTGGACAGGGTAGACAATGAGCAGTTCTTC
13	.	TRBJ1-6	TRBV6-2/TRBV6-3	CASSPGLSGALHF	TGTGCCAGCAGCCCGGGACTCTCGGGGGCCCTCCACTTT
12	.	TRBJ1-5	TRBV12-3/TRBV12-4	CASRPENQPQHF	TGTGCCAGCAGACCAGAGAATCAGCCCCAGCATTTT
16	.	TRBJ2-7	TRBV21-1	CASSKIQPEAPYEQYF	TGTGCCAGCAGCAAAATCCAGCCCGAAGCTCCCTACGAGCAGTACTTC
16	.	TRBJ2-5	TRBV5-1	CASSLEGTGNQETQYF	TGCGCCAGCAGCTTGGAAGGGACGGGTAACCAAGAGACCCAGTACTTC
16	.	TRBJ2-2	TRBV7-2	CASSSKAGLASGELFF	TGTGCCAGCAGCTCGAAGGCCGGTCTTGCGAGCGGGGAGCTGTTTTTT